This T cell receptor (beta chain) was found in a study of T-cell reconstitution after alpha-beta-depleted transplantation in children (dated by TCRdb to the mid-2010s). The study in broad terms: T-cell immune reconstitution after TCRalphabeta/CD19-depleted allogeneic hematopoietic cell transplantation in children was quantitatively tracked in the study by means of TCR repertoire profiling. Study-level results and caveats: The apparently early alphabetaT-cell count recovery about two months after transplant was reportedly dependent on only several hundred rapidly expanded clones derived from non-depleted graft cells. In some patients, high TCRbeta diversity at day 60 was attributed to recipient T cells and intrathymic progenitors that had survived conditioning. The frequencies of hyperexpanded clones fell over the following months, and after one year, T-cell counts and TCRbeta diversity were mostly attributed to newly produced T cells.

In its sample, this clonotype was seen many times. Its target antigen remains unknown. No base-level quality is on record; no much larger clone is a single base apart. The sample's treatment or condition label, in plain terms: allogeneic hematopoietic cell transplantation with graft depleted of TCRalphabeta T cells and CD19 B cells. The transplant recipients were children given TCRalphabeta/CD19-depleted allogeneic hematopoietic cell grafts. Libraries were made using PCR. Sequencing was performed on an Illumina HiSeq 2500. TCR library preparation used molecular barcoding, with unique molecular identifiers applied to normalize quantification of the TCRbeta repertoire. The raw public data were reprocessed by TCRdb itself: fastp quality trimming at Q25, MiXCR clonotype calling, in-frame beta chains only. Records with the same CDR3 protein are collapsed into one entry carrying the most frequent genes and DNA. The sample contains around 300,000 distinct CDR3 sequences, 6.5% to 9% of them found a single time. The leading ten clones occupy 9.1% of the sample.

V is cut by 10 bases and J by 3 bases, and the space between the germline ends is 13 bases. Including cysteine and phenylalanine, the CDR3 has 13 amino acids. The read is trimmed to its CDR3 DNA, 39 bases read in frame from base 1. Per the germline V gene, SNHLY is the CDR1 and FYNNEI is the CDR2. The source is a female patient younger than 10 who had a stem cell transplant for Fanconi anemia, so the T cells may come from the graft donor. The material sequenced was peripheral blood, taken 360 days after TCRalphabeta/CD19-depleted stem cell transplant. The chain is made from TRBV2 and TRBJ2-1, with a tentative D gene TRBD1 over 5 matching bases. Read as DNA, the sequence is TGTGCCAACAGACAGCTTTTCTACAATGAGCAGTTCTTC. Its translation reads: CANRQLFYNEQFF.